The following is a T cell receptor (beta chain) sequence with its context. Those designated as exposed participants met a COVID-19 case within 2 weeks before study entry. These data originate in a study of blood T cell repertoires in COVID-19. Whole-study context: PBMCs, B-cell-depleted T cells, or T cells were the source of the cDNA or gDNA that made up the material.

Losses at the gene ends were 2 bases for V and 12 bases for J; bases not matched to a gene: 11. Germline lookup yields CDR1 SNHLY and CDR2 FYNNEI. The CDR3 sequence is 15 residues long. Original processing notes: For nucleated cells, counts were estimated from reference gene primer amplification. The repertoire was sequenced with immunoSEQ multiplex PCR; TCRdb's copy has only in-frame clones and lacks some. That table supplies the V and J calls and clone size; D and trimming were determined from the DNA. Found here are 300,000 or so clones, over 85% of them singletons; the top ten hold roughly 2.9%. The TCR comes from a woman aged 45-65 years who had been exposed to COVID-19. The rearrangement uses TRBV2 and TRBJ1-4; 8 bases are shared with TRBD1. The specimen sequenced was PBMCs or T cells enriched from blood (not recorded which). The CDR3 sequence is CASSEFGQGVSQLFF. The CDR3 DNA is TGTGCCAGCAGTGAATTTGGACAGGGTGTGTCACAACTGTTTTTT.